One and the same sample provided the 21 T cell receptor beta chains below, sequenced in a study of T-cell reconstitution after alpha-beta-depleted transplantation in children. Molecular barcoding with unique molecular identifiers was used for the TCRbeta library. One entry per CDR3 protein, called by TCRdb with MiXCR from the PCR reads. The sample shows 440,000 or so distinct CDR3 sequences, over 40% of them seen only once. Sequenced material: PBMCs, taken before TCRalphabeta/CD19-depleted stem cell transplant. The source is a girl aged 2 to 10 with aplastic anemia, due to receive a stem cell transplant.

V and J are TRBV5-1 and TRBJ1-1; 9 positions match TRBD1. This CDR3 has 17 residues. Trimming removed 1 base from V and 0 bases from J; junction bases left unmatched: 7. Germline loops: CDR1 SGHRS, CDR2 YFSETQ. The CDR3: CASSLKDRGWMNTEAFF. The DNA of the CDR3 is TGCGCCAGCAGCTTGAAGGACAGGGGATGGATGAACACTGAAGCTTTCTTT.

The CDR3 region is CASSPAWTASTEAFF. The CDR3 bases are TGTGCCAGCAGTCCGGCCTGGACAGCCAGCACTGAAGCTTTCTTT. This sequence joins TRBV28 and TRBJ1-1, with D possibly being TRBD1 (6 bases). The germline V gene has CDR1 MDHEN and CDR2 SYDVKM. Deletions cut 5 bases from V and 4 bases from J, with 17 bases between. The CDR3 loop spans 15 amino acids.

CDR3 in DNA: TGCAGTGCTAGAGATCTTAGGGCGGGGGGGGCGAACACCGGGGAGCTGTTTTTT. This sequence encodes CSARDLRAGGANTGELFF. V gene TRBV20-1 combines with J gene TRBJ2-2; 9 positions agree with TRBD2. V was clipped by 0 bases and J by 0 bases; unmatched bases: 8. Germline assignment: CDR1 DFQATT and CDR2 SNEGSKA (reference sequence). The CDR3 runs 18 residues.

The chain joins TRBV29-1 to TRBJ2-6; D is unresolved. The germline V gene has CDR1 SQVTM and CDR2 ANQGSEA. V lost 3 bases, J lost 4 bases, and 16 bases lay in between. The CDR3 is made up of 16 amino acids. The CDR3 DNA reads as TGCAGCGTTGAGGGTCGGGCAAGGGCGGGGGCCAACGTCCTGACTTTC. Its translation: CSVEGRARAGANVLTF. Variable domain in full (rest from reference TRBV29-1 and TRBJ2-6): SAVISQKPSRDICQRGTSLTIQCQVDSQVTMMFWYRQQPGQSLTLIATANQGSEATYESGFVIDKFPISRPNLTFSTLTVSNMSPEDSSIYLCSVEGRARAGANVLTFGAGSRLTVL.

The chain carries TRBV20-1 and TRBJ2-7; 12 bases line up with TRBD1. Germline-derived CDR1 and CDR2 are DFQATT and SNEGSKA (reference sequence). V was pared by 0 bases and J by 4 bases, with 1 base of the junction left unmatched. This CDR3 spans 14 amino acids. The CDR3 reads CSAREGQGAYEQYF. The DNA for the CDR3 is TGCAGTGCTAGAGAGGGACAGGGGGCTTACGAGCAGTACTTC.

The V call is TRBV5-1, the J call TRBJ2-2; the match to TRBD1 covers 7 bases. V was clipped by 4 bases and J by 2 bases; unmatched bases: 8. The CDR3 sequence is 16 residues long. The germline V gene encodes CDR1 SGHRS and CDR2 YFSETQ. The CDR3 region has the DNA TGCGCCAGCAGCAGATCGACAGGGACCAACACCGGGGAGCTGTTTTTT. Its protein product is CASSRSTGTNTGELFF.

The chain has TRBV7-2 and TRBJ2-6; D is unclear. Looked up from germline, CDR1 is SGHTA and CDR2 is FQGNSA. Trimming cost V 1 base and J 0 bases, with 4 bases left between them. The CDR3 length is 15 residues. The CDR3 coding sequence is TGTGCCAGCAGCTTAGGGTTCTCTGGGGCCAACGTCCTGACTTTC. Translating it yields CASSLGFSGANVLTF.

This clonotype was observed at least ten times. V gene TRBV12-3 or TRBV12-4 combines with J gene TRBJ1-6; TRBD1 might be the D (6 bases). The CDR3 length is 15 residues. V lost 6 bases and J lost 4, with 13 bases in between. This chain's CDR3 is CASRGNTGYNSPLHF. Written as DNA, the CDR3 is TGTGCCAGCAGGGGTAACACAGGGTATAATTCACCCCTCCACTTT.

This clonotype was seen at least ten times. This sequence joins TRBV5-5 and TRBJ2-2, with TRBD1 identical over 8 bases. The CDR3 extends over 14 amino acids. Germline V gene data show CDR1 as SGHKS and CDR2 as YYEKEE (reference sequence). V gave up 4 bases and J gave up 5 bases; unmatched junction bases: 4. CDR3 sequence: CASSPDRVTGELFF. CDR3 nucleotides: TGTGCCAGCAGCCCGGACAGGGTGACCGGGGAGCTGTTTTTT. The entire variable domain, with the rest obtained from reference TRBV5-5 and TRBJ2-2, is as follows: DAGVTQSPTHLIKTRGQQVTLRCSPISGHKSVSWYQQVLGQGPQFIFQYYEKEERGRGNFPDRFSARQFPNYSSELNVNALLLGDSALYLCASSPDRVTGELFFGEGSRLTVL.

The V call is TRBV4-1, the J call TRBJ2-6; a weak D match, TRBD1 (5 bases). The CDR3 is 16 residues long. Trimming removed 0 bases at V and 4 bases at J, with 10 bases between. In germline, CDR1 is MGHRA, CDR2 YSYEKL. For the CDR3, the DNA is TGCGCCAGCAGCCAAGATTTAGGGGTCGGGGCCAACGTCCTGACTTTC. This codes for CASSQDLGVGANVLTF.

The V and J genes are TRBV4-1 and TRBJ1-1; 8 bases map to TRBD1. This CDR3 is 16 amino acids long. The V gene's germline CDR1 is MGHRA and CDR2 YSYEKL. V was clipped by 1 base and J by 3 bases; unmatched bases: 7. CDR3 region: CASSQGQGRTYTEAFF. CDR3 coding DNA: TGCGCCAGCAGCCAAGGACAGGGGAGGACCTACACTGAAGCTTTCTTT.

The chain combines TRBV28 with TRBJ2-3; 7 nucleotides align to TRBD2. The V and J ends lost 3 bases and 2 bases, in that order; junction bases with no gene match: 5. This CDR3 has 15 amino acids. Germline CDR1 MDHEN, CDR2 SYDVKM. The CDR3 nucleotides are TGTGCCAGCAGTTTTGGCCAGCGGGACACAGATACGCAGTATTTT. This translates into CASSFGQRDTDTQYF.

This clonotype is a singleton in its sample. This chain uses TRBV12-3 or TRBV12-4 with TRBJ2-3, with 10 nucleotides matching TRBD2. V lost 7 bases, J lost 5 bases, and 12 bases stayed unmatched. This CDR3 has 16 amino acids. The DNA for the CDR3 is TGTGCCAGCATCCCGTCTCTAGCGGGAGAAGGAGATACGCAGTATTTT. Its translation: CASIPSLAGEGDTQYF.

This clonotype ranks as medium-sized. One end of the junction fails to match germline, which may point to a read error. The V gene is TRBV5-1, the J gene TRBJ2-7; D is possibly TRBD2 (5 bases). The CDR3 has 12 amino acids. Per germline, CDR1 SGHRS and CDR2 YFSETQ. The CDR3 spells CASSLSGYEQYF. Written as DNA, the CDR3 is TGTGCCAGCAGCTTATCGGGGTACGAGCAGTACTTC.

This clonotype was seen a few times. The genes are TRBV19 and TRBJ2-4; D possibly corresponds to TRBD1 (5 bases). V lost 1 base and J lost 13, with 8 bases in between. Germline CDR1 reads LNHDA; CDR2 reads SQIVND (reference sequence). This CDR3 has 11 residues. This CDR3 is CASSIGQLQYF. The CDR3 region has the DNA TGTGCCAGTAGTATAGGACAGCTGCAGTACTTC. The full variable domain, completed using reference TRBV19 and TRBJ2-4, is DGGITQSPKYLFRKEGQNVTLSCEQNLNHDAMYWYRQDPGQGLRLIYYSQIVNDFQKGDIAEGYSVSREKKESFPLTVTSAQKNPTAFYLCASSIGQLQYFGAGTRLSVL.

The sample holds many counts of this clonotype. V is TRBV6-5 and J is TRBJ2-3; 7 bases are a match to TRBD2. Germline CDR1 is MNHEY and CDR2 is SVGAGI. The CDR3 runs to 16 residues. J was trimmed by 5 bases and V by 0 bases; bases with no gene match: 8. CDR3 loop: CASSYSPSEREDTQYF. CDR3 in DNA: TGTGCCAGCAGTTACTCGCCTAGCGAGCGGGAAGATACGCAGTATTTT.

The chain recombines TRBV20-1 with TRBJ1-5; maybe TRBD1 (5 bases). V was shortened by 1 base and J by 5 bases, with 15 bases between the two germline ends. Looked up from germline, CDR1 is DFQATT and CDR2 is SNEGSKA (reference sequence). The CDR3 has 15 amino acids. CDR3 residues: CSARVLMRGDQPQHF. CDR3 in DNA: TGCAGTGCTAGAGTTCTGATGAGGGGAGATCAGCCCCAGCATTTT.

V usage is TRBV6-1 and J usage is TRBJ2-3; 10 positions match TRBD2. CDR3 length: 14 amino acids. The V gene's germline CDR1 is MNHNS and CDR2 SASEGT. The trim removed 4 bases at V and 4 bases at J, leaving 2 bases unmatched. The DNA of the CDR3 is TGTGCCAGCAGTGGAAGCGGGAGGGCAGATACGCAGTATTTT. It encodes CASSGSGRADTQYF.

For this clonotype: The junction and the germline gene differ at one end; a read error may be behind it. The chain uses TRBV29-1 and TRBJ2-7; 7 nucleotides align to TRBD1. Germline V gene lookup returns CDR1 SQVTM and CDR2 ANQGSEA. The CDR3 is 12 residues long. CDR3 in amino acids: CSVAGGPMEHYF. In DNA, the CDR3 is TGCAGCGTTGCAGGGGGTCCTATGGAGCACTACTTC.

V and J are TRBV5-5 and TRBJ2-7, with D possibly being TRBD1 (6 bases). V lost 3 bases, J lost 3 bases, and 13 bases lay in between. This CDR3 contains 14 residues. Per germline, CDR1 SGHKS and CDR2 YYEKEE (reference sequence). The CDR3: CASSSDRNLYEQYF. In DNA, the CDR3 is TGTGCCAGCAGCTCGGACAGAAACCTCTACGAGCAGTACTTC.

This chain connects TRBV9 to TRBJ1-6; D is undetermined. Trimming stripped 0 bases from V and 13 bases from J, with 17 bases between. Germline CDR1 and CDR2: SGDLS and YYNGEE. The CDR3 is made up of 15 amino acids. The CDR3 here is CASSVAEAVRSPLHF. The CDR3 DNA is TGTGCCAGCAGCGTAGCCGAGGCCGTTCGGTCGCCCCTCCACTTT. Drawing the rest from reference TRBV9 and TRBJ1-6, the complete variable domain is DSGVTQTPKHLITATGQRVTLRCSPRSGDLSVYWYQQSLDQGLQFLIQYYNGEERAKGNILERFSAQQFPDLHSELNLSSLELGDSALYFCASSVAEAVRSPLHFGNGTRLTVT.